A single sample is the source of the 28 T cell receptor beta chains below, sequenced in a study of early T cells in non-severe SARS-CoV-2 infection. TCRdb used MiXCR to reprocess the 5' RACE reads, holding one entry per CDR3 protein. The sample consists of about 67,000 distinct CDR3 sequences, approximately 11% of them appearing once. Source: whole blood, taken at baseline. Source of these receptors: an adult who was a healthcare worker with PCR-confirmed SARS-CoV-2 infection or an uninfected control (not recorded which).

This clonotype was detected many times. The V gene is TRBV7-9, the J gene TRBJ1-4; tentatively, D is TRBD1 (6 bases). The germline V and J ends were trimmed by 6 bases and 2 bases, with 10 bases remaining between them. This CDR3 is 14 amino acids long. Germline-derived CDR1 and CDR2 are SEHNR and FQNEAQ (reference sequence). The CDR3 region has the DNA TGTGCCAGCAGACTTCAGGGGACTAATGAAAAACTGTTTTTT. This sequence encodes CASRLQGTNEKLFF.

This clonotype was seen ten or more times. V gene TRBV28 combines with J gene TRBJ1-5; weak D call: TRBD1 (6 bases). The CDR3 contains 12 residues. The germline CDR1 and CDR2 sequences are MDHEN and SYDVKM. The germline V and J ends were trimmed by 7 bases and 5 bases, with 9 bases remaining between them. This CDR3 is CASTPGDQPQHF. The CDR3 DNA sequence: TGTGCCAGCACACCAGGGGATCAGCCCCAGCATTTT.

DNA of the CDR3: TGTGCCAGTAGTATTCGTCCCACTGGAAACACCATATATTTT. It yields the protein CASSIRPTGNTIYF. The V and J genes are TRBV19 and TRBJ1-3; D remains unclear. V was clipped by 3 bases and J by 2 bases, with 8 bases between them. This CDR3 has 14 amino acids. CDR1 is LNHDA and CDR2 is SQIVND in the germline V gene (reference sequence).

With regard to this clonotype: The junction and the germline gene differ at one end; a read error may be behind it. The V gene is TRBV6-5, the J gene TRBJ1-6; weak D call: TRBD1 (5 bases). Germline CDR1 and CDR2: MNHEY and SVGAGI. CDR3 length: 13 residues. The DNA for the CDR3 is TGTGCCAGCAGTTCCCTTCAGGGATCACCCCTCCCTTTT. Its translation is CASSSLQGSPLPF.

This clonotype was seen repeatedly, ten times or more. In DNA, the CDR3 is TGTGCCAGCAAGAGACGGGACAGGGGGCCGTTTGGCTATGGCTACACCTTC. It yields the protein CASKRRDRGPFGYGYTF. J is TRBJ1-2 and V is TRBV12-3 or TRBV12-4; TRBD1 matches 12 bases. The CDR3 contains 17 residues. Trimming cost V 7 bases and J 4 bases; bases outside gene matches: 13.

Ten or more counts support this clonotype. The chain joins TRBV4-3 to TRBJ2-1, with D tentatively TRBD2 (6 bases). Trimming left V 0 bases short and J 4 bases short, with 13 bases between. CDR3 length equals 16 residues. From germline, CDR1 is LGHNA and CDR2 YSLEER. CDR3 residues: CASSQERDGSYNEQFF. In DNA form, the CDR3 reads TGCGCCAGCAGCCAAGAGCGGGACGGATCTTACAATGAGCAGTTCTTC.

This clonotype occurred once. The junction shows a germline mismatch at one end, possibly a read error. The chain uses TRBV19 and TRBJ2-2, with 7 bases aligning to TRBD2. Germline CDR1 and CDR2: LNHDA and SQIVND (reference sequence). The CDR3 extends over 15 amino acids. CDR3: CVSSTLADYTGELFF. Here the CDR3 DNA reads TGTGTCAGTAGTACCCTAGCGGACTACACCGGGGAGCTGTTTTTT.

In this sample, this clonotype turned up a few times. This rearrangement joins TRBV2 to TRBJ2-7; D is possibly TRBD2 (6 bases). Trimming pared 3 bases from V and 4 bases from J, leaving 7 bases between. The CDR3 is 12 residues long. Per germline, CDR1 SNHLY and CDR2 FYNNEI. Written as DNA, the CDR3 is TGTGCCAGCAGTGAGCTAGCGTACGAGCAGTACTTC. It encodes CASSELAYEQYF.

Turning to this clonotype: This may be a read error: a much more frequent sequence differs by one nucleotide. CDR3 coding DNA: TGCGCCAGCAGCCAAGGTCGAGGCGGCACCCACCCAGATACGCAGTATTTT. Its translation is CASSQGRGGTHPDTQYF. J is TRBJ2-3 and V is TRBV4-3; the D is unclear. CDR3 length: 17 amino acids. In germline, CDR1 is LGHNA, CDR2 YSLEER. The V end was cut by 1 base, the J end by 4 bases, with 18 bases between.

Many counts were recorded for this clonotype. This chain uses TRBV20-1 with TRBJ1-1; TRBD1 might be the D (5 bases). CDR3 length: 14 residues. Germline CDR1 DFQATT, CDR2 SNEGSKA (reference sequence). Deletions cut 6 bases from V and 0 bases from J, with 14 bases between. The CDR3 here is CSATRDDMNTEAFF. DNA of the CDR3: TGCAGTGCCACGAGGGACGACATGAACACTGAAGCTTTCTTT.

In this sample, this clonotype turned up a few times. The rearrangement joins TRBV20-1 to TRBJ2-1; D is unclear. Trimming removed 3 bases from V and 8 bases from J, with 14 bases in between. The V gene's germline CDR1 is DFQATT and CDR2 SNEGSKA (reference sequence). The CDR3 consists of 13 residues. The CDR3 loop reads CSASFLGLDEQFF. The CDR3 bases are TGCAGTGCTAGTTTTCTCGGTCTTGATGAGCAGTTCTTC.

Ten or more counts support this clonotype. This sequence joins TRBV12-3 or TRBV12-4 and TRBJ2-1, with 8 bases matching TRBD2. V was clipped by 7 bases and J by 7 bases; unmatched bases: 3. This CDR3 contains 12 residues. DNA of the CDR3: TGTGCCAGCAAACTAGCGGAGAATGAGCAGTTCTTC. It specifies CASKLAENEQFF.

This clonotype showed up just a few times. The genes are TRBV9 and TRBJ1-6; TRBD1 matches at 8 bases. This CDR3 has 14 amino acids. CDR1 is SGDLS, CDR2 YYNGEE, per germline. J lost 6 bases, V lost 3 bases, and 2 bases had no gene match. The CDR3 nucleotides are TGTGCCAGCAGCGCGGACAGGGCTAATTCACCCCTCCACTTT. It encodes CASSADRANSPLHF.

This clonotype was seen more than once but under ten times. This chain joins TRBV10-3 and TRBJ2-1, with 10 bases lining up with TRBD2. CDR1 is ENHRY and CDR2 is SYGVKD in the germline V gene. The CDR3 extends over 14 amino acids. The V and J ends lost 10 bases and 9 bases, in that order; junction bases with no gene match: 12. CDR3 loop: CATRTSGISGEQFF. CDR3 nucleotide sequence: TGTGCCACGCGGACTAGCGGTATTTCCGGTGAGCAGTTCTTC.

The gene calls are TRBV4-1 and TRBJ2-7, with 10 positions matching TRBD2. V shed 3 bases and J 3 bases; nucleotides not matched to a gene: 2. This CDR3 is 14 amino acids long. Per germline, CDR1 MGHRA and CDR2 YSYEKL. The CDR3 nucleotides read TGCGCCAGCAGCCAGTTAGCGGGGGGCTACGAGCAGTACTTC. This encodes CASSQLAGGYEQYF.

This clonotype was observed at least ten times. This sequence joins TRBV6-1 and TRBJ2-3, with 9 bases lining up with TRBD1. Germline CDR1 MNHNS, CDR2 SASEGT. The CDR3 spans 14 residues. Trimming took 11 bases from V and 4 from J; bases not matched to a gene: 10. CDR3 DNA: TGTGCCTCACGGACAGGGGTGAGGGCAGATACGCAGTATTTT. Translation: CASRTGVRADTQYF.

There are a few counts of this clonotype. V and J are TRBV28 and TRBJ2-1; D uncertain. V gave up 10 bases and J gave up 8 bases, with 15 bases separating them. The CDR3 totals 12 residues. CDR1 is MDHEN and CDR2 is SYDVKM in the germline V gene. The CDR3 coding sequence is TGTGCCACCCGGGCCAGAGGCGATGAGCAGTTCTTC. Protein: CATRARGDEQFF. Variable domain in full (rest from reference TRBV28 and TRBJ2-1): DVKVTQSSRYLVKRTGEKVFLECVQDMDHENMFWYRQDPGLGLRLIYFSYDVKMKEKGDIPEGYSVSREKKERFSLILESASTNQTSMYLCATRARGDEQFFGPGTRLTVL.

In its sample, this clonotype was seen many times. The rearrangement links TRBV28 to TRBJ1-5; 8 nucleotides line up with TRBD1. This CDR3 region has 17 residues. Germline CDR1 reads MDHEN; CDR2 reads SYDVKM. V shed 2 bases and J 1 base; nucleotides not matched to a gene: 7. The chain's CDR3 is CASSLGTGLGSNQPQHF. DNA of the CDR3: TGTGCCAGCAGTTTAGGGACAGGCCTTGGGAGCAATCAGCCCCAGCATTTT.

The chain has TRBV29-1 and TRBJ2-3; TRBD1 is a possible D gene (6 bases). The germline CDR1 and CDR2 sequences are SQVTM and ANQGSEA. Trimming cost V 7 bases and J 3 bases, with 11 bases left between them. The CDR3 has 12 amino acids. Here the CDR3 DNA reads TGCAGCGGCGAACAGGGTACAGATACGCAGTATTTT. It yields the protein CSGEQGTDTQYF.

By proportion, this clonotype is large. The chain combines TRBV6-1 with TRBJ2-5; D is possibly TRBD1 or TRBD2 (5 bases each). CDR3 length: 14 amino acids. Looked up from germline, CDR1 is MNHNS and CDR2 is SASEGT. V was shortened by 8 bases and J by 5 bases, with 18 bases between the two germline ends. In DNA, the CDR3 is TGTGCCAGCCGTCGTTGGGGGTTCCCGGAGACCCAGTACTTC. As protein: CASRRWGFPETQYF.

This clonotype was detected ten times or more. V is TRBV6-5 and J is TRBJ2-7; D is perhaps TRBD2 (5 bases). The CDR3 spans 14 residues. Trimming stripped 2 bases from V and 0 bases from J, with 8 bases between. CDR1 and CDR2 from the germline V gene are MNHEY and SVGAGI. CDR3: CASSYGRASYEQYF. CDR3 nucleotide sequence: TGTGCCAGCAGTTACGGGAGAGCCTCCTACGAGCAGTACTTC.

This clonotype turned up a few times. This chain uses TRBV5-6 with TRBJ2-7; no definite D call. The CDR3 consists of 12 residues. Germline CDR1 and CDR2: SGHDT and YYEEEE. Trimming removed 2 bases from V and 4 bases from J, with 7 bases in between. This CDR3 reads CASSFGEYEQYF. DNA for the CDR3: TGTGCCAGCAGCTTCGGAGAGTACGAGCAGTACTTC.

This clonotype has just a few counts. The V call is TRBV12-3 or TRBV12-4, the J call TRBJ2-5; 14 bases fit TRBD2. The CDR3 has 16 residues. V shed 5 bases and J 5 bases; nucleotides not matched to a gene: 7. CDR3 loop: CASSPGLAGAGETQYF. CDR3 sequence (DNA): TGTGCCAGCAGTCCGGGACTAGCGGGAGCAGGGGAGACCCAGTACTTC.

This clonotype was picked up many times. The rearrangement links TRBV12-3 or TRBV12-4 to TRBJ1-6; no clear D gene. The CDR3 loop spans 14 amino acids. Trimming left V 3 bases short and J 9 bases short, with 12 bases between. CDR3 region: CASSLNTGSSPLHF. The CDR3 DNA follows: TGTGCCAGCAGTTTGAACACCGGGAGTTCACCCCTCCACTTT.

This clonotype was counted many times. The rearrangement uses TRBV4-1 and TRBJ2-1; D is unclear. The CDR3 has 13 amino acids. Trimming left V 2 bases short and J 8 bases short, with 10 bases between. Germline CDR1 reads MGHRA; CDR2 reads YSYEKL. The CDR3 is CASSQLGRHEQFF. CDR3 in DNA: TGCGCCAGCAGCCAACTAGGTCGACATGAGCAGTTCTTC.

This chain uses TRBV18 with TRBJ2-1; D not resolved. The V end lost 3 bases, the J end lost 8 bases, and 8 bases lay between the germline ends. Germline loops: CDR1 KGHSH, CDR2 LQKENI. The length of the CDR3 is 12 residues. The CDR3 loop is CASSPRSHEQFF. CDR3 in DNA: TGTGCCAGCTCACCCAGGAGTCATGAGCAGTTCTTC.

This clonotype showed up just a few times. J is TRBJ2-2 and V is TRBV6-1; D is ambiguous. Trimming cost V 2 bases and J 7 bases, with 11 bases left between them. The CDR3 runs to 14 residues. Per the germline V gene, CDR1 is MNHNS and CDR2 is SASEGT. Here the CDR3 DNA reads TGTGCCAGCAGTGAATTAAGTACGAGCGGGGAGCTGTTTTTT. It yields the protein CASSELSTSGELFF.

This clonotype has a count of ten or more. This sequence joins TRBV12-3 or TRBV12-4 and TRBJ2-5; D tentatively reads TRBD1 or TRBD2 (6 bases each). V was clipped by 3 bases and J by 5 bases, with 13 bases between them. This CDR3 has 14 amino acids. The chain's CDR3 is CASSFRGGRETQYF. CDR3 nucleotide sequence: TGTGCCAGCAGTTTTCGTGGGGGGCGTGAGACCCAGTACTTC.